This TCR beta chain originates from a study of CD8 T cells in ankylosing spondylitis. Whole-study findings and limits: Among TCR beta sequences, a motif of 7 to 9 highly homologous variants appeared characteristic of ankylosing spondylitis blood. Disease-linked clones reportedly showed significant enrichment in matched ankylosing spondylitis synovial fluid.

Germline assignment: CDR1 MNHNS and CDR2 SASEGT. V was shortened by 3 bases and J by 2 bases, with 11 bases between the two germline ends. This CDR3 contains 14 residues. MiXCR, applied by TCRdb to the 5' RACE reads, yields one record per CDR3 protein. This table has a few hundred thousand distinct CDR3 sequences, 12% appearing once. The sample holds a few counts of this clonotype. Its antigen is not identified. Sequences were obtained from blood, either unsorted or a sorted T cell fraction (not recorded which). The clonotype comes from a male donor with ankylosing spondylitis. The rearrangement links TRBV6-1 to TRBJ2-7; either TRBD1 or TRBD2 may fit D (5 bases each). The CDR3, as DNA: TGTGCCAGCAGTGAGGCCGGGACGACCTACGAGCAGTACGTC. Protein: CASSEAGTTYEQYV.